This TCR beta chain was profiled in a study of control samples from healthy donors and cancer patients. This CDR3 contains 15 residues. Germline loops: CDR1 SGHTA, CDR2 FQGNSA. V was cut by 1 base and J by 6 bases, with 14 bases left in between. Profiling relied on immunoSEQ multiplex PCR, and the TCRdb table lists in-frame clones only, not all of them. The sample carries about 110,000 clones, approximately 82% recorded once. Sequencing was carried out using blood. The chain has TRBV7-2 and TRBJ2-3; no firm D call. The sequence came from a man between 18 and 35 years old in good health. CDR3 nucleotides: TGTGCCAGCAGCTTAGAAGGCTCCCCGGCGGATACGCAGTATTTT. This translates into CASSLEGSPADTQYF.